This TCR beta chain was captured in a study of blood T cell repertoires in COVID-19. Study information: The United States, Italy and Spain were the sources of the acute and convalescent COVID-19 samples. Sources were T cells, B-cell-depleted T cells, or PBMCs; the material itself was cDNA or gDNA.

Seattle's cohort entered during active infection and was followed longitudinally. CDR1 and CDR2 from the germline V gene are MNHEY and SVGEGT. The CDR3 is 11 residues long. The ends were cut back, 4 bases at V and 6 bases at J, with 6 bases in the middle. Authors' processing steps: The assay estimated nucleated cells by amplifying reference gene primers. TCRdb's copy holds only in-frame clones and misses some; the assay was immunoSEQ multiplex PCR. V, J and clone size reflect that table, while D and trimming were determined from the DNA. Here the sample spans approximately 250,000 clones, roughly 88% being singletons.

The receptor comes from a woman in her 70s with COVID-19, enrolled during active disease. The specimen was peripheral blood. The chain uses TRBV6-2 or TRBV6-3 and TRBJ1-2; D not certain. The CDR3 DNA reads TGTGCCAGCAGTTGGAGGCATGGCTACACCTTC. Its protein product is CASSWRHGYTF.